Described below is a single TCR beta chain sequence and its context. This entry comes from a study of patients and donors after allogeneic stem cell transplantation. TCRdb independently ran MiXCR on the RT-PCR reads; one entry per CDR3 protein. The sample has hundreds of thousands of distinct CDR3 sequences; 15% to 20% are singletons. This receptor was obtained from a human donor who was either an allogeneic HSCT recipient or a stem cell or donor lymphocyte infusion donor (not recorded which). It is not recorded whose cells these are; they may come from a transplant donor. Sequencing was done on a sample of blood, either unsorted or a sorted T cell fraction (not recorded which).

The CDR3 nucleotides are TGTGCCAGCAGCATACCGACTCAGATAGCTTCACCCCTCCACTTT. It yields the protein CASSIPTQIASPLHF. V gene TRBV11-2 combines with J gene TRBJ1-6; D is uncertain. The CDR3 has 15 residues. The germline CDR1 and CDR2 sequences are SGHAT and FQNNGV. Deletions cut 5 bases from V and 9 bases from J, with 17 bases between.